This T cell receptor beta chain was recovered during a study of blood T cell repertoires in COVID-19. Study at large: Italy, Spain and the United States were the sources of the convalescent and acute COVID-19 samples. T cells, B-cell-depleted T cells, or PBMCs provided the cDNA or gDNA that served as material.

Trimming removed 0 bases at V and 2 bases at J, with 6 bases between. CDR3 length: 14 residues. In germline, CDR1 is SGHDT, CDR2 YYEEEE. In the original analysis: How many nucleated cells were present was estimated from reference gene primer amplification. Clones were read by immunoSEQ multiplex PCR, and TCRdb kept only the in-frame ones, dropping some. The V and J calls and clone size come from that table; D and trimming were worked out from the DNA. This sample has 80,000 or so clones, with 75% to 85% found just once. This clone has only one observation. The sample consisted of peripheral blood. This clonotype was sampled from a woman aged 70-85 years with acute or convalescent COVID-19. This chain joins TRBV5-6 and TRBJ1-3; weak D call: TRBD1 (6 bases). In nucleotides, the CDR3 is TGTGCCAGCAGCTTGGGGGGGCCTGGAAACACCATATATTTT. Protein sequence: CASSLGGPGNTIYF.